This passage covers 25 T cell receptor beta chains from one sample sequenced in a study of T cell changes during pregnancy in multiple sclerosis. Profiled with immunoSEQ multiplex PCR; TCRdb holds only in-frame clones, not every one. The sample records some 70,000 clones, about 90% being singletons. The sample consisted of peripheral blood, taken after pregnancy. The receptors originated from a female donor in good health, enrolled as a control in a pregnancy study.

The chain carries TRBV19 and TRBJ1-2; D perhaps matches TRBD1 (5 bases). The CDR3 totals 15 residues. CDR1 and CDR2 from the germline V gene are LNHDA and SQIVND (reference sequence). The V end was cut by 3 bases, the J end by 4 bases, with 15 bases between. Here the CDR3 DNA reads TGTGCCAGTAGTATCCTCGGAGGGGCACTCTATGGCTACACCTTC. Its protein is CASSILGGALYGYTF.

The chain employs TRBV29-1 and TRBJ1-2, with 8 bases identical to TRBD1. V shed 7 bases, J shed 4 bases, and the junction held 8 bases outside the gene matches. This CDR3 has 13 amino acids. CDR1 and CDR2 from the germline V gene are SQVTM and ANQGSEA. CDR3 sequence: CSADRDRTYGYTF. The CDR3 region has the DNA TGCAGCGCCGACAGGGACAGGACCTATGGCTACACCTTC.

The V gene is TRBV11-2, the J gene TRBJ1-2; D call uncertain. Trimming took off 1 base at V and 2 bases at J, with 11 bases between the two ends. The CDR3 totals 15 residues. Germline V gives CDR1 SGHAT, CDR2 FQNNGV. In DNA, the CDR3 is TGTGCCAGCAGCTTAGGAACAGATCTAAACTATGGCTACACCTTC. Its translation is CASSLGTDLNYGYTF.

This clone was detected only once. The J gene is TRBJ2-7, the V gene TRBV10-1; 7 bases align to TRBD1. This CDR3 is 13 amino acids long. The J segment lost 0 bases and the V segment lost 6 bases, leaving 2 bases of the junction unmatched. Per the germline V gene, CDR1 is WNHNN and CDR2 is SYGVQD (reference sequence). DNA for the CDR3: TGCGCCAGCAGCCGGGACAGCTCCTACGAGCAGTACTTC. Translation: CASSRDSSYEQYF.

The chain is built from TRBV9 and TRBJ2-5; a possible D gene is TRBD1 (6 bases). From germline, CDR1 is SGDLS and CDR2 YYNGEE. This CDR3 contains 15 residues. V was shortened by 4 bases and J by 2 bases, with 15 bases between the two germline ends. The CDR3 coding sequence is TGTGCCAGCAGCACCCCAGGGGTCCCTCAAGAGACCCAGTACTTC. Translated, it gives CASSTPGVPQETQYF.

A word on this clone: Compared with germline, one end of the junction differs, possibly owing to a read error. CDR3 bases: TGCGCCAGCGGCCAAGATACGAGCGGGAGCAACACCGGGGAGCTGTTTTTT. It yields the protein CASGQDTSGSNTGELFF. The rearrangement uses TRBV4-1 and TRBJ2-2; 8 bases line up with TRBD2. CDR3 length: 17 amino acids. In germline, CDR1 is MGHRA, CDR2 YSYEKL.

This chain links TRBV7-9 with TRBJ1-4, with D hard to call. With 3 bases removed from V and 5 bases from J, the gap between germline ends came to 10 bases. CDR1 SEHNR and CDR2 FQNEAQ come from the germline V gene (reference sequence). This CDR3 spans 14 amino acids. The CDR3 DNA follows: TGTGCCAGCAGCTTCGGGGAAGGCAATGAAAAACTGTTTTTT. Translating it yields CASSFGEGNEKLFF.

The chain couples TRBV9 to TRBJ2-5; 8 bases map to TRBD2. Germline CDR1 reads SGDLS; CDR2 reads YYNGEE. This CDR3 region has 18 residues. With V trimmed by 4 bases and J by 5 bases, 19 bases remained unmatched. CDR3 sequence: CASSPPRGGLESRETQYF. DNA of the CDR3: TGTGCCAGCAGCCCTCCACGGGGGGGCCTTGAGTCTCGGGAGACCCAGTACTTC.

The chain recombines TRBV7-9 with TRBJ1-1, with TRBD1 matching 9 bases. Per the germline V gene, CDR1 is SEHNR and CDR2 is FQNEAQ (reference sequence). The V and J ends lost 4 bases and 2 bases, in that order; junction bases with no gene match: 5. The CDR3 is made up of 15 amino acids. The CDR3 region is CASSSEDRGNTEAFF. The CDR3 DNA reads TGTGCCAGCAGCTCGGAGGACAGGGGAAACACTGAAGCTTTCTTT.

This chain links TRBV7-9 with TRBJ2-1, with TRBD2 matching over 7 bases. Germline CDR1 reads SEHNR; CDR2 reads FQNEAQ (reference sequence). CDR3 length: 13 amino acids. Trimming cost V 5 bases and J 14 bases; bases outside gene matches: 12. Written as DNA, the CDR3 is TGTGCCAGCAGCCGGTCCGGCGGGAGAGGAGAGTTCTTC. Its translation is CASSRSGGRGEFF.

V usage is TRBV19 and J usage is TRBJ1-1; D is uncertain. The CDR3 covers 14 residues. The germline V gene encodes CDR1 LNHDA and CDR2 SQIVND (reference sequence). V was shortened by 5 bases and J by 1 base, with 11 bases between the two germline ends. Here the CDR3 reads CASSRRHENTEAFF. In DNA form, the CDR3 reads TGTGCCAGTAGTCGCCGACACGAGAACACTGAAGCTTTCTTT.

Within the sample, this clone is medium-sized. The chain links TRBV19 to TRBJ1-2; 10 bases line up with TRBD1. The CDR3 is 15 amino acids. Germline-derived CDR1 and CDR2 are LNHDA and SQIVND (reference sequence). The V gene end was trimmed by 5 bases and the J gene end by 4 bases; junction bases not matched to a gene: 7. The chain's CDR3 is CASSSGTGAVYGYTF. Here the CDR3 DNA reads TGTGCCAGTAGTTCCGGGACAGGGGCCGTCTATGGCTACACCTTC.

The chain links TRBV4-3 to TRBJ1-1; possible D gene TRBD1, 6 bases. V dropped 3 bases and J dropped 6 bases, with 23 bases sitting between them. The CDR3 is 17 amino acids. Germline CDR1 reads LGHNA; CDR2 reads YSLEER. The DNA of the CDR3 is TGCGCCAGCAGCCAGGTCCTGGGGGCAGAAGGGGCTCCTGAAGCTTTCTTT. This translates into CASSQVLGAEGAPEAFF.

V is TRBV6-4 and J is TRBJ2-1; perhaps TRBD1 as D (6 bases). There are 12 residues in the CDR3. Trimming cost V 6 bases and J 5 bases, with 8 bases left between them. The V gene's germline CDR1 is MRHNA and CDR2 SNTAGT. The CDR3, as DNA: TGTGCCAGCAGGGCAGGGGACAATGAGCAGTTCTTC. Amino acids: CASRAGDNEQFF.

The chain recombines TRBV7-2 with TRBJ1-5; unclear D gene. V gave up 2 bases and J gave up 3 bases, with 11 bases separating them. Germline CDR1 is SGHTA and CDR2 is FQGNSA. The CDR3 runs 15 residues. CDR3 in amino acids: CASSLTIAPNQPQHF. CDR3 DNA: TGTGCCAGCAGCTTAACAATAGCCCCCAATCAGCCCCAGCATTTT.

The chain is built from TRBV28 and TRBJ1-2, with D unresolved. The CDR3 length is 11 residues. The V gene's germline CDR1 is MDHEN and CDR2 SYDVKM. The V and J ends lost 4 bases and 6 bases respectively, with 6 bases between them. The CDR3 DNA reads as TGTGCCAGCAGTTCCGCGGATGGCTACACCTTC. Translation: CASSSADGYTF.

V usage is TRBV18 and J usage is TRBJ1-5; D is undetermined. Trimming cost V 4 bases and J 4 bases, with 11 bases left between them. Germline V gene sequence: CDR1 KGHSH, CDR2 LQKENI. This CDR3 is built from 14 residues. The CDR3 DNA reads TGTGCCAGCTCACGGGTCAGCGGGAATCAGCCCCAGCATTTT. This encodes CASSRVSGNQPQHF.

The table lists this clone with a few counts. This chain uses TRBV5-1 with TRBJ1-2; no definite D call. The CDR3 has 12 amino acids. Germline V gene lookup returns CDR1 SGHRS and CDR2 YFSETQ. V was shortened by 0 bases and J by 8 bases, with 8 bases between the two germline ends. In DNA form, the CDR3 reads TGCGCCAGCAGCTTGGGAAGCAAAGGCTACACCTTC. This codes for CASSLGSKGYTF.

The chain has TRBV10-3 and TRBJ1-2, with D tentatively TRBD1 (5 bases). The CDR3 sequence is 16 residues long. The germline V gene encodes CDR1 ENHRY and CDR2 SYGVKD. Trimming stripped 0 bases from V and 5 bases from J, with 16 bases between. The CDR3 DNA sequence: TGTGCCATCAGTGAGTCGATTGAGGGGAGGAGGTATGGCTACACCTTC. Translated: CAISESIEGRRYGYTF.

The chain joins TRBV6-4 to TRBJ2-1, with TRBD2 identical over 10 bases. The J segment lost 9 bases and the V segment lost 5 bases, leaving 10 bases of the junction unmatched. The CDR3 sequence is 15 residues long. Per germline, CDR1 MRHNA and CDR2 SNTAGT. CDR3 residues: CASSHGTSDVSEQFF. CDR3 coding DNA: TGTGCCAGCAGTCATGGGACTAGCGATGTCTCTGAGCAGTTCTTC.

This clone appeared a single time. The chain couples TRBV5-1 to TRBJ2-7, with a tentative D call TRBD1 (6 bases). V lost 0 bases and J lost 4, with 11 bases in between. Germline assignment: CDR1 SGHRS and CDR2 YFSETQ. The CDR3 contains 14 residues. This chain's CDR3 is CASSLEAGAYEQYF. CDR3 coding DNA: TGCGCCAGCAGCTTGGAGGCAGGGGCGTACGAGCAGTACTTC.

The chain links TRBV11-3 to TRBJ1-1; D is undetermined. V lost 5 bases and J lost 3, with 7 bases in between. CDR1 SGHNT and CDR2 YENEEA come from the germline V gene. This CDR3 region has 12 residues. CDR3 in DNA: TGTGCCAGCAGCCCTCGGGACACTGAAGCTTTCTTT. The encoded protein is CASSPRDTEAFF.

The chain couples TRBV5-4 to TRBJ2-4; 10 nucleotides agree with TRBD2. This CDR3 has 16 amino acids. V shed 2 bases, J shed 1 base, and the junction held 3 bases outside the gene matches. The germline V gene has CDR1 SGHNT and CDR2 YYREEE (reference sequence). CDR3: CASSFSSGGAKNIQYF. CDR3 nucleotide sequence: TGTGCCAGCAGCTTTAGTAGCGGGGGGGCCAAAAACATTCAGTACTTC.

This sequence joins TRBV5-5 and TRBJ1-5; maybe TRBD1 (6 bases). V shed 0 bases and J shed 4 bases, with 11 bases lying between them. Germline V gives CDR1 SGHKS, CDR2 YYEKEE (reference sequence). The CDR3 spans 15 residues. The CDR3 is CASSLEPQGNQPQHF. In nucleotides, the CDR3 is TGTGCCAGCAGCTTGGAACCGCAGGGGAATCAGCCCCAGCATTTT.

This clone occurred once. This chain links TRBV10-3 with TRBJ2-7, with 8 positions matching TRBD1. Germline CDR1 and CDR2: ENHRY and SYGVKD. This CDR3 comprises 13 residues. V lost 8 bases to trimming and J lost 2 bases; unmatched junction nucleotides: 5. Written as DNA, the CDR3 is TGTGCCATCGGGGACAGGCCTGCCTACGAGCAGTACTTC. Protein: CAIGDRPAYEQYF.